Listed here are 19 T cell receptor beta chains from one sample, sequenced in a study of shared clonotypes between healthy human individuals. Using immunoSEQ multiplex PCR, the repertoire was profiled, and TCRdb retains in-frame clones only, with some absent. The sample includes about 1 million clones, around 75% of them seen just once. The sequenced sample was memory CD4+ T cells sorted from blood. Subset noted: CD45RA-negative fraction. These TCRs come from a man younger than 30 in good health.

The chain uses TRBV4-3 and TRBJ1-5, with D tentatively TRBD1 (6 bases). Trimming took 0 bases from V and 4 from J, leaving 7 bases between them. The CDR3 consists of 14 residues. Germline values: CDR1 LGHNA, CDR2 YSLEER. This CDR3 is CASSQDQGNQPQHF. The CDR3, as DNA: TGCGCCAGCAGCCAAGATCAGGGGAATCAGCCCCAGCATTTT.

The chain employs TRBV6-1 and TRBJ1-2; possible D gene TRBD1, 5 bases. Germline loops: CDR1 MNHNS, CDR2 SASEGT. The ends were cut back, 2 bases at V and 2 bases at J, with 12 bases in the middle. The CDR3 covers 15 residues. DNA for the CDR3: TGTGCCAGCAGTGAACTCTACACAGGAAACTATGGCTACACCTTC. It codes for CASSELYTGNYGYTF.

V gene TRBV4-3 combines with J gene TRBJ2-7; TRBD2 matches at 9 bases. The CDR3 totals 18 residues. With 0 bases clipped from V and 5 bases from J, the junction kept 14 bases outside the gene matches. Germline-derived CDR1 and CDR2 are LGHNA and YSLEER. The CDR3 bases are TGCGCCAGCAGCCAAGATTTTGCTAGCGGGGCTGTCCTGAACGAGCAGTACTTC. It encodes CASSQDFASGAVLNEQYF.

Comments on this clone: One junction end disagrees with the germline gene, perhaps due to a read error. V is TRBV10-3 and J is TRBJ2-7; a possible D gene is TRBD2 (5 bases). CDR1 is ENHRY, CDR2 SYGVKD, per germline. The CDR3 extends over 15 amino acids. DNA of the CDR3: TGTGCCATCAGTCAGTCTGGAAAAGAGGGCTACGAGCAGTACTTC. Its translation is CAISQSGKEGYEQYF.

The rearrangement joins TRBV7-2 to TRBJ2-7; D is ambiguous. The CDR3 covers 14 residues. Trimming removed 1 base from V and 4 bases from J, with 11 bases in between. Germline lookup yields CDR1 SGHTA and CDR2 FQGNSA. CDR3 sequence (DNA): TGTGCCAGCAGCTTAGGACCACAGACTTACGAGCAGTACTTC. It yields the protein CASSLGPQTYEQYF.

The rearrangement links TRBV11-2 to TRBJ2-7, with 8 bases identical to TRBD2. Germline CDR1 is SGHAT and CDR2 is FQNNGV. This CDR3 is built from 16 residues. J was trimmed by 0 bases and V by 0 bases; bases with no gene match: 4. The CDR3 DNA reads TGTGCCAGCAGCTTAGATCGAGCGGGGGCCTCCTACGAGCAGTACTTC. This encodes CASSLDRAGASYEQYF.

V and J are TRBV6-5 and TRBJ2-7; tentative D call: TRBD1 (6 bases). The CDR3 has 14 amino acids. Germline V gene data show CDR1 as MNHEY and CDR2 as SVGAGI. For the CDR3, the DNA is TGTGCTAGTAAGTCGCCGGACAGCTCCTACGAGCAGTACTTC. Its translation: CASKSPDSSYEQYF.

A word on this clone: Its ends do not fully match the called genes, so a read error is possible. The chain employs TRBV7-7 and TRBJ2-1; D remains ambiguous. Germline V gene data show CDR1 as SSHAT and CDR2 as FNYEAQ (reference sequence). The CDR3 extends over 13 amino acids. The CDR3 here is CASSLAPQTEQFF. For the CDR3, the DNA is TGTGCTAGCAGCTTAGCTCCGCAGACCGAGCAGTTCTTC.

There are many counts of this clone. The chain is built from TRBV6-1 and TRBJ1-1, with 10 bases fitting TRBD1. V lost 3 bases and J lost 4; bases outside the gene matches: 17. Looked up from germline, CDR1 is MNHNS and CDR2 is SASEGT. The CDR3 loop spans 19 amino acids. The CDR3 DNA reads TGTGCCAGCAGTGAGGCGATAAGGTGGGACAGGGGTTCGGGCACTGAAGCTTTCTTT. This translates into CASSEAIRWDRGSGTEAFF.

This clone was seen at least ten times. A junction boundary mismatches the germline segment, possibly from a read error. This sequence joins TRBV7-7 and TRBJ1-1; 7 bases are shared with TRBD1. The CDR3 consists of 13 residues. Germline V gene lookup returns CDR1 SSHAT and CDR2 FNYEAQ (reference sequence). The CDR3 here is CASSTKQGTEAFF. DNA for the CDR3: TGTGCTAGCAGCACTAAACAGGGGACTGAAGCTTTCTTT.

This clone came up a few times. The chain joins TRBV5-1 to TRBJ2-1; 7 positions agree with TRBD1. The CDR3 extends over 16 amino acids. Trimming at V came to 1 base and at J to 0 bases, leaving 4 bases not matched to a gene. Germline lookup yields CDR1 SGHRS and CDR2 YFSETQ. The CDR3 loop reads CASSLIPGGSYNEQFF. DNA for the CDR3: TGCGCCAGCAGCTTGATCCCAGGGGGCTCCTACAATGAGCAGTTCTTC.

V usage is TRBV7-2 and J usage is TRBJ2-2; either TRBD1 or TRBD2 may supply D (6 bases each). V shed 6 bases and J shed 4 bases, with 18 bases lying between them. The CDR3 extends over 16 amino acids. The germline gives CDR1 SGHTA, CDR2 FQGNSA. The DNA of the CDR3 is TGTGCCAGCAGTCAGGGGCTAGCGTTTACCACCGGGGAGCTGTTTTTT. Translating gives CASSQGLAFTTGELFF. The full variable domain, rest sourced from reference TRBV7-2 and TRBJ2-2, is GAGVSQSPSNKVTEKGKDVELRCDPISGHTALYWYRQSLGQGLEFLIYFQGNSAPDKSGLPSDRFSAERTGGSVSTLTIQRTQQEDSAVYLCASSQGLAFTTGELFFGEGSRLTVL.

The J gene is TRBJ2-6, the V gene TRBV5-4; D unclear. The CDR3 loop spans 13 amino acids. CDR1 SGHNT and CDR2 YYREEE come from the germline V gene (reference sequence). The ends were cut back, 5 bases at V and 1 base at J, with 4 bases in the middle. The CDR3 DNA sequence: TGTGCCAGCAGGTTTTCTGGGGCCAACGTCCTGACTTTC. The encoded protein is CASRFSGANVLTF.

This sequence joins TRBV10-3 and TRBJ1-4; unclear D gene. The V end lost 4 bases, the J end lost 4 bases, and 7 bases lay between the germline ends. The CDR3 is made up of 13 amino acids. CDR1 and CDR2 from the germline V gene are ENHRY and SYGVKD. CDR3 nucleotide sequence: TGTGCCATCAGTGGCGGGTTTAATGAAAAACTGTTTTTT. Translated: CAISGGFNEKLFF.

This chain uses TRBV28 with TRBJ1-2; weak D call: TRBD1 (5 bases). CDR3 length: 15 amino acids. V dropped 5 bases and J dropped 2 bases, with 15 bases sitting between them. Germline V gene lookup returns CDR1 MDHEN and CDR2 SYDVKM. Written as DNA, the CDR3 is TGTGCCAGCAGTGTCGGCAGGGCCTGGAACTATGGCTACACCTTC. Protein product: CASSVGRAWNYGYTF.

This clone was seen a few times. The chain couples TRBV11-3 to TRBJ2-3; no clear D. V lost 2 bases and J lost 2, with 14 bases in between. Germline CDR1 is SGHNT and CDR2 is YENEEA. The CDR3 contains 16 residues. The CDR3: CASSLSSGAYTDTQYF. The CDR3 nucleotides read TGTGCCAGCAGCTTAAGTTCGGGTGCTTACACAGATACGCAGTATTTT.

This rearrangement joins TRBV19 to TRBJ2-1; D not resolved. This CDR3 is built from 15 residues. The V gene's germline CDR1 is LNHDA and CDR2 SQIVND (reference sequence). V dropped 3 bases and J dropped 0 bases, with 9 bases sitting between them. The CDR3 reads CASSITYSSYNEQFF. Here the CDR3 DNA reads TGTGCCAGTAGTATCACGTATAGCTCCTACAATGAGCAGTTCTTC.

This clone was recorded only once. The chain links TRBV6-1 to TRBJ1-5; TRBD1 is a possible D gene (6 bases). Trimming cost V 8 bases and J 2 bases, with 16 bases left between them. Germline assignment: CDR1 MNHNS and CDR2 SASEGT. CDR3 length: 15 residues. CDR3 bases: TGTGCCAGCCGGGGGGGCGCGAGCGGCAATCAGCCCCAGCATTTT. Residues: CASRGGASGNQPQHF.

J is TRBJ2-7 and V is TRBV20-1; D is unresolved. CDR3 size: 11 residues. Germline CDR1 and CDR2: DFQATT and SNEGSKA (reference sequence). V was pared by 6 bases and J by 6 bases, with 12 bases between. The CDR3 protein is CSAPLEFEQYF. CDR3 sequence (DNA): TGCAGTGCACCACTGGAATTCGAGCAGTACTTC.